This T cell receptor (beta chain) was found in a study of blood T cell repertoires in COVID-19. Study background: T cells, B-cell-depleted T cells, or PBMCs provided the cDNA or gDNA that served as material.

Clones were read by immunoSEQ multiplex PCR, and TCRdb kept only the in-frame ones, dropping some. The repertoire consists of 65,000 to 90,000 clones, with 83% occurring once and the leading ten covering 25% to 35%. Sequenced material: peripheral blood. The clonotype comes from a woman of 80 years or more with acute or convalescent COVID-19.

The CDR3 bases are TGTGCCAGCAGAAACTACGACAGAGTCAACACCGGGGAGCTGTTTTTT. It codes for CASRNYDRVNTGELFF. The V call is TRBV7-8, the J call TRBJ2-2; D is possibly TRBD1 (5 bases). V lost 6 bases to trimming and J lost 2 bases, with 16 bases between them. Germline V gene lookup returns CDR1 SGHVS and CDR2 FQNEAQ. The CDR3 consists of 16 residues.